The T cell receptor beta chain under discussion was sequenced for a study of shared clonotypes between healthy human individuals. Per germline, CDR1 LNHDA and CDR2 SQIVND (reference sequence). V dropped 0 bases and J dropped 3 bases, with 11 bases sitting between them. The CDR3 is made up of 15 amino acids. The sample holds one count of this clone. Its antigen is undetermined. CD45RO-negative, CCR7-positively selected cells formed the naive CD8 fraction, excluding terminally differentiated effector memory CD45RA+ cells. Clones were sequenced by immunoSEQ multiplex PCR, and TCRdb holds only the in-frame ones, with some missing. The sample shows 2 million to 2.5 million clones, around 96% of them seen only once. Study-wide findings and caveats: The study found roughly 5% of naive CD4 clonotypes shared across a handful of donors.

This TCR came from a man in his late teens or twenties in good health. The chain combines TRBV19 with TRBJ1-2, with D unresolved. What was sequenced was naive CD8+ T cells sorted from blood. The CDR3 spells CASSIDHGGHYGYTF. The CDR3 DNA sequence: TGTGCCAGTAGTATAGATCATGGAGGGCACTATGGCTACACCTTC.